These 11 T cell receptor beta chains were all obtained from the same sample, sequenced in a study of T cell responses to AZD1222 COVID-19 vaccine. Only in-frame clones appear in the TCRdb table, and some are missing; sequencing was by immunoSEQ multiplex PCR. The table shows approximately 100,000 clones, with about 90% occurring only once. This sample comprised peripheral blood, obtained on day 0 of AZD1222 vaccination. These receptor sequences come from an adult in good health.

This clone has a handful of counts. The chain joins TRBV3-1 (or the pseudogene TRBV3-2) to TRBJ1-2, with 11 nucleotides matching TRBD1. The CDR3 contains 16 residues. Germline loops: CDR1 LGHDT, CDR2 YNNKEL (reference sequence). V lost 1 base, J lost 4 bases, and 5 bases stayed unmatched. DNA for the CDR3: TGTGCCAGCAGCCAAGTTAGGACAGGGGGCGCCTATGGCTACACCTTC. Its translation: CASSQVRTGGAYGYTF.

The J gene is TRBJ2-7, the V gene TRBV3-1 (or the pseudogene TRBV3-2), with TRBD2 identical over 12 bases. Trimming cost V 3 bases and J 6 bases; bases outside gene matches: 9. This CDR3 is 16 amino acids long. The V gene's germline CDR1 is LGHDT and CDR2 YNNKEL (reference sequence). This chain's CDR3 is CASSHLSSGRASEQYF. The CDR3 bases are TGTGCCAGCAGCCATCTATCTAGCGGGAGGGCCTCCGAGCAGTACTTC.

The rearrangement links TRBV21-1 to TRBJ2-1; the table's D gene call, TRBD2, was not cross checked with the DNA. TRBV21-1 is assigned pseudogene status. This CDR3 is 11 amino acids long. CDR3 nucleotide sequence: TGTGCCAGCAGCAAAGCCCTAGAGCAGTTCTTC. It codes for CASSKALEQFF.

This clone appeared a few times. V is TRBV7-2 and J is TRBJ1-1; D possibly corresponds to TRBD1 (6 bases). The germline V and J ends were trimmed by 6 bases and 4 bases, with 21 bases remaining between them. The CDR3 spans 16 residues. Germline V gives CDR1 SGHTA, CDR2 FQGNSA. CDR3 protein: CASRSMVGGLGTEAFF. CDR3 DNA sequence: TGTGCCAGCAGATCCATGGTGGGGGGCTTGGGCACTGAAGCTTTCTTT.

This chain connects TRBV4-2 to TRBJ2-7; 10 bases align to TRBD1. Germline CDR1 is LGHNA and CDR2 is YNFKEQ. V shed 0 bases and J 5 bases; nucleotides not matched to a gene: 7. The CDR3 has 16 amino acids. The CDR3 protein is CASSQDPGTGDDEQYF. The CDR3 DNA sequence: TGTGCCAGCAGCCAAGATCCCGGGACAGGGGATGACGAGCAGTACTTC.

The V and J genes are TRBV19 and TRBJ2-1; maybe TRBD1 (6 bases). Trimming removed 1 base at V and 9 bases at J, with 13 bases between. Per germline, CDR1 LNHDA and CDR2 SQIVND (reference sequence). The CDR3 is 14 amino acids. CDR3 DNA sequence: TGTGCCAGTAGTATAGGCGTGGGGGCAGGTGAGCAGTTCTTC. It specifies CASSIGVGAGEQFF. The variable domain in full, with the rest retrieved from reference TRBV19 and TRBJ2-1, is DGGITQSPKYLFRKEGQNVTLSCEQNLNHDAMYWYRQDPGQGLRLIYYSQIVNDFQKGDIAEGYSVSREKKESFPLTVTSAQKNPTAFYLCASSIGVGAGEQFFGPGTRLTVL.

The rearrangement links TRBV24-1 to TRBJ2-1, with unresolved D. Trimming left V 2 bases short and J 11 bases short, with 15 bases between. Germline CDR1 reads KGHDR; CDR2 reads SFDVKD. The CDR3 runs to 14 residues. CDR3 amino acids: CATSDYLTRAQQFF. In DNA form, the CDR3 reads TGTGCCACCAGTGATTATCTAACCCGGGCCCAGCAGTTCTTC.

This clone was seen just once. V and J are TRBV6-5 and TRBJ1-4; 8 bases are shared with TRBD1. V dropped 3 bases and J dropped 7; count of bases not matched to a gene: 10. Germline CDR1 and CDR2: MNHEY and SVGAGI. The CDR3 has 16 residues. CDR3 residues: CASSYNLGTGGEKLFF. The CDR3, as DNA: TGTGCCAGCAGTTATAATCTTGGGACAGGAGGTGAAAAACTGTTTTTT.

Regarding this clone: One end of the junction does not line up with germline, which may come from a read error. This rearrangement joins TRBV20-1 to TRBJ2-3; TRBD2 agrees at 7 bases. This CDR3 region has 9 residues. Germline V lookup: CDR1 DFQATT, CDR2 SNEGSKA (reference sequence). This CDR3 reads CSAFWLAAF. In DNA, the CDR3 is TGCAGTGCTTTTTGGCTAGCGGCGTTT.

The V and J genes are TRBV15 and TRBJ1-2, with 9 bases aligning to TRBD1. V lost 3 bases to trimming and J lost 8 bases; unmatched junction nucleotides: 4. There are 13 residues in the CDR3. Per germline, CDR1 LNHNV and CDR2 YYDKDF (reference sequence). The CDR3 nucleotides read TGTGCCACCAGCAGGGACAGGGGAGAAGGCTACACCTTC. It encodes CATSRDRGEGYTF.

The table lists this clone with a count of one. The chain carries TRBV30 and TRBJ2-7; D remains ambiguous. The CDR3 runs to 13 residues. V was trimmed by 1 base and J by 8 bases, leaving 15 bases between them. The germline CDR1 and CDR2 sequences are GTSNPN and SVGIG (reference sequence). The CDR3 sequence: CAWSAATPPKQYF. The CDR3 nucleotides read TGTGCCTGGAGTGCCGCTACCCCGCCCAAGCAGTACTTC.